This T cell receptor beta chain was identified in a study of blood T cell repertoires in COVID-19. The overall study: Samples of COVID-19 (acute and convalescent) were obtained from the United States, Italy and Spain. T cells, B-cell-depleted T cells, or PBMCs provided the cDNA or gDNA that served as material.

The germline V gene encodes CDR1 LNHDA and CDR2 SQIVND (reference sequence). The CDR3 length is 13 residues. The V end was cut by 3 bases, the J end by 6 bases, with 9 bases between. Profiled with immunoSEQ multiplex PCR; TCRdb holds only in-frame clones, not every one. The table records over 250,000 clones, roughly 85% of them present only once. This TCR was recovered from a man aged 35 to 55 who had been exposed to COVID-19. V usage is TRBV19 and J usage is TRBJ1-5; unclear D gene. Sequencing was done on a sample of PBMCs or T cells enriched from blood (not recorded which). CDR3 residues: CASSMRRIQPQHF. In DNA, the CDR3 is TGTGCCAGTAGTATGAGGCGGATTCAGCCCCAGCATTTT. The complete variable domain, with remaining parts taken from reference TRBV19 and TRBJ1-5, reads DGGITQSPKYLFRKEGQNVTLSCEQNLNHDAMYWYRQDPGQGLRLIYYSQIVNDFQKGDIAEGYSVSREKKESFPLTVTSAQKNPTAFYLCASSMRRIQPQHFGDGTRLSIL.